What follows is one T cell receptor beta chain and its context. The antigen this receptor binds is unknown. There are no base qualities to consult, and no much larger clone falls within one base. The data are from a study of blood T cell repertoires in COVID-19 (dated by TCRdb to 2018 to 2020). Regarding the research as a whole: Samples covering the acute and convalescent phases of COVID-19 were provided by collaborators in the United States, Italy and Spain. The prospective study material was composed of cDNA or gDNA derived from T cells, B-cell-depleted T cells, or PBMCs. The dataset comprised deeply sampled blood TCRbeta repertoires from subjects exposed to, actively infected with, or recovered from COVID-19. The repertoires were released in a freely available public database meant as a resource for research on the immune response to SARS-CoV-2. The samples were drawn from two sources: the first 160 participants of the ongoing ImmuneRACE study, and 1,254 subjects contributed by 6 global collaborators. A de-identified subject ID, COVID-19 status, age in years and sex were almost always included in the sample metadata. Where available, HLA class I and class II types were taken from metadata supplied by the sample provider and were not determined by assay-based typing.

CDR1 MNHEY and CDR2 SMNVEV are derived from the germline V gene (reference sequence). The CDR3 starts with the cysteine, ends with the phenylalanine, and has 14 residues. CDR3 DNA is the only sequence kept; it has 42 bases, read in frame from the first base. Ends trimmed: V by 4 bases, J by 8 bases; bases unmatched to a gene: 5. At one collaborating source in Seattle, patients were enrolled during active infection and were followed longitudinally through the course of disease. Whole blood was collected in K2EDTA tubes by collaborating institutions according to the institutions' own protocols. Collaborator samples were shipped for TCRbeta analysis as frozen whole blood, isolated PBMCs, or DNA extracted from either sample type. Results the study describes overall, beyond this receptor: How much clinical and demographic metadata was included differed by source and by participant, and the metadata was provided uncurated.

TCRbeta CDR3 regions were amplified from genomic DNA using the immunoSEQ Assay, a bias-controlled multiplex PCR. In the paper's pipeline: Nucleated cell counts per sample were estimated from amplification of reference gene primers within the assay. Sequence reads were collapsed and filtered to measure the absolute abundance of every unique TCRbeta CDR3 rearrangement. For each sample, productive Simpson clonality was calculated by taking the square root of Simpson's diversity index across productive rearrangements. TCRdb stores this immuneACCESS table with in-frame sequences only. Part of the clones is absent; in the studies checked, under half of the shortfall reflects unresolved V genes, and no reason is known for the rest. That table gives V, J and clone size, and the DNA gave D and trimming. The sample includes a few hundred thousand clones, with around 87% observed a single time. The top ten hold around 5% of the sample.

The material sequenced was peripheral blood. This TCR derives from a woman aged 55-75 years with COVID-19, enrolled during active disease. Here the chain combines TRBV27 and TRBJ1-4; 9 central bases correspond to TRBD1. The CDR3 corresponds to CASSYRTGGEKLFF. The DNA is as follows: TGTGCCAGCAGTTACCGTACAGGGGGCGAAAAACTGTTTTTT.